Below, 4 T cell receptor beta chains from the same sample are listed, as sequenced in a study of cytomegalovirus exposure and HLA in healthy donors. PCR employed 60 Vbeta and 13 Jbeta primers. Assay: immunoSEQ multiplex PCR; the TCRdb copy retains only in-frame clones and omits some. The table has about 170,000 clones, 70% to 85% seen once. Input material: PBMCs. The receptor source for this set is a human donor in good health.

This clone came up once. Other DNA sequences in the sample encode the same CDR3. The rearrangement links TRBV9 to TRBJ1-1, with D hard to call. The CDR3 runs 13 residues. CDR1 is SGDLS, CDR2 YYNGEE, per germline. V dropped 1 base and J dropped 1 base, with 5 bases sitting between them. The CDR3 spells CASSVTGNTEAFF. The DNA for the CDR3 is TGTGCCAGCAGCGTAACGGGGAACACTGAAGCTTTCTTT.

This clone was seen a single time. The J gene is TRBJ2-2, the V gene TRBV2; D not certain. Germline CDR1 reads SNHLY; CDR2 reads FYNNEI. V lost 5 bases and J lost 5, with 9 bases in between. The CDR3 sequence is 13 residues long. CDR3 sequence reads: CASSRQATGELFF. The CDR3 nucleotides are TGTGCCAGCAGTCGGCAAGCGACCGGGGAGCTGTTTTTT.

The rearrangement joins TRBV6-1 to TRBJ1-2; 7 nucleotides align to TRBD1. With 3 bases clipped from V and 5 bases from J, the junction kept 6 bases outside the gene matches. The germline gives CDR1 MNHNS, CDR2 SASEGT. This CDR3 has 14 residues. CDR3 region: CASSERQGPYGYTF. The DNA of the CDR3 is TGTGCCAGCAGTGAGCGACAGGGACCTTATGGCTACACCTTC.

V is TRBV10-1 and J is TRBJ2-7; 8 bases are shared with TRBD1. Trimming took 3 bases from V and 3 from J; bases not matched to a gene: 7. This CDR3 is built from 15 residues. Germline V gene lookup returns CDR1 WNHNN and CDR2 SYGVQD (reference sequence). The CDR3 sequence is CASSDAGQGGYEQYF. The CDR3 nucleotides are TGCGCCAGCAGTGATGCTGGACAGGGAGGCTACGAGCAGTACTTC.